This TCR beta chain is drawn from a study of blood T cell repertoires in COVID-19 (TCRdb year 2020). General notes on the study: Samples covering the acute and convalescent phases of COVID-19 were provided by collaborators in the United States, Italy and Spain. Nearly every sample came with metadata listing a de-identified subject ID, COVID-19 status, age in years and sex. A freely available public database, intended as a resource for researchers studying the immune response to SARS-CoV-2, is where the repertoires were released. The samples were drawn from two sources: the first 160 participants of the ongoing ImmuneRACE study, and fewer than 1,500 subjects contributed by 6 global collaborators. Subjects who had been exposed to COVID-19, were actively infected with it, or had recovered from it provided the deeply sampled blood TCRbeta repertoires that made up the dataset. The prospective study material was composed of cDNA or gDNA derived from T cells, B-cell-depleted T cells, or PBMCs. Where available, HLA class I and class II types were obtained from metadata supplied by the sample provider rather than from assay-based typing. Findings and caveats that apply to the study as a whole: The amount of clinical and demographic metadata varied by source and participant and was provided uncurated.

At the junction V is shortened by 3 bases and J by 0 bases, with 17 bases in between. According to the germline V gene, CDR1 reads SGDLS and CDR2 reads YYNGEE. The CDR3 goes from the cysteine to the phenylalanine over 17 residues. Only the CDR3 portion is preserved as DNA: 51 bases, with reading frame beginning at the first base. This clone occurred once. Its antigen target is currently unknown. No base qualities exist here, and no much larger clone lies one base off it. TCRbeta CDR3 regions were amplified from genomic DNA by means of the immunoSEQ Assay, a bias-controlled multiplex PCR. As for how the authors treated the data: The number of nucleated cells in each sample was estimated by amplification of reference gene primers within the assay. To quantify the absolute abundance of each unique TCRbeta CDR3 rearrangement, sequence reads were collapsed and filtered. For each sample, productive Simpson clonality was calculated by taking the square root of Simpson's diversity index across productive rearrangements. As stored in TCRdb, this immuneACCESS dataset retains in-frame rearrangements with V and J assigned. A fraction of the clones does not appear; measured against another copy, unresolved V genes explain less than half of the discrepancy, and the remainder lacks a known reason. D and trimming were read from the DNA, whereas the V and J calls and clone size are those reported in that table. This sample holds around 49,000 clones; 80% to 85% were observed only once. Approximately 20% of the sample rests with the top ten.

One collaborating source in Seattle enrolled patients while the patients were actively infected and followed the patients over time throughout the course of disease. The collaborating institutions used their own protocols to collect whole blood in K2EDTA tubes. For TCRbeta analysis, collaborator samples were shipped as frozen whole blood, as isolated PBMCs, or as DNA extracted from either sample type. Material for sequencing was peripheral blood. The sequence links TRBV9 to TRBJ2-3; no D gene call is confident. The TCR sequence derives from a woman of 80 years or more with COVID-19, enrolled during active disease. In nucleotides, the sequence is TGTGCCAGCAGCGAGCCTCCCTTTCCCGCCAGCACAGATACGCAGTATTTT. Its product reads: CASSEPPFPASTDTQYF.